This T cell receptor (beta chain) appears in the sequencing data of a study of cytotoxic CD8 clonotypes in ibrutinib-treated CLL. This CDR3 contains 14 residues. V shed 2 bases and J shed 0 bases, with 8 bases lying between them. In germline, CDR1 is SGHRS, CDR2 YFSETQ. TCRdb's copy holds only in-frame clones and misses some; the assay was immunoSEQ multiplex PCR. This table holds 150,000 to 200,000 clones, approximately 80% found once. Sequenced material: PBMCs, taken after 24 months of ibrutinib treatment. The rearrangement links TRBV5-1 to TRBJ1-1, with D hard to call. This sequence was found in a human donor with chronic lymphocytic leukemia. CDR3 DNA: TGCGCCAGCAGCTTAACAGTCCTGAACACTGAAGCTTTCTTT. It codes for CASSLTVLNTEAFF.